A selection of T cell receptor beta chains follows, all from one sample in a study of T cells in Graves' hyperthyroidism and ophthalmopathy. TCRdb fed the multiplex PCR reads into MiXCR, producing one record per CDR3 protein. The sample consists of fewer than 800,000 distinct CDR3 sequences, around 15% of them appearing once. Sequenced material: blood. Every receptor here comes from a man between 18 and 35 years old with Graves' hyperthyroidism. The CDR3 runs from the conserved cysteine through the conserved F or W. D genes are given only for firm matches. For some rows the clone size is stated as once, few or many, or as a class when expanded; others skip it.

V,D,size,J,DNA,CDR3
TRBV28,.,.,TRBJ1-5,TGTGCCAGCAACCCCGGCAGCGGCGGTCTTTTGAGTCAGCCCCAGCATTTT,CASNPGSGGLLSQPQHF
TRBV6-1,.,.,TRBJ1-5,TGTGCCAGCCACACCTTTCCTCAGCCCCAGCATTTT,CASHTFPQPQHF
TRBV28,.,.,TRBJ2-1,TGTGCCAGCAGTTTAGCTCCAACAAGCTCCTACAATGAGCAGTTCTTC,CASSLAPTSSYNEQFF
TRBV6-7,TRBD2,.,TRBJ2-1,TGTGCCAGCAGTTACTCGAATAACCAGCGGGAGAGGATGAATGAGCAGTTCTTC,CASSYSNNQRERMNEQFF
TRBV29-1,.,few,TRBJ2-7,TGCAGCGTTGTCCGGGGCTCCAACGAGCAGTACTTC,CSVVRGSNEQYF
TRBV19,TRBD2,.,TRBJ2-1,TGTGCCAGTAGTATAGGCGCGGGGGAGACACTCTACAATGAGCAGTTCTTC,CASSIGAGETLYNEQFF
TRBV5-1,TRBD2,few,TRBJ2-7,TGCGCCAGCAGCCCGGGACTAGCGGAAGACGAGCAGTACTTC,CASSPGLAEDEQYF
TRBV7-8,.,.,TRBJ2-1,TGTGCCAGCAGCTCCGCCTGGAGCTCCTACAATGAGCAGTTCTTC,CASSSAWSSYNEQFF
TRBV7-3,TRBD1,few,TRBJ2-3,TGTGCCAGCAGCTTGGACAGGGAAAGTGTAGATACGCAGTATTTT,CASSLDRESVDTQYF
TRBV20-1,.,.,TRBJ1-2,TGCAGTGCCATCACAGGCTATGGCTACACCTTC,CSAITGYGYTF
TRBV5-1,.,.,TRBJ1-4,TGCGCCAGCAGCTTGGCGGCAGGTGCGAATGAAAAACTGTTTTTT,CASSLAAGANEKLFF
TRBV27,.,many,TRBJ2-1,TGTGCCAGCAGCCCCGGGAGCCGCTCCTACAATGAGCAGTTCTTC,CASSPGSRSYNEQFF
TRBV2,.,many,TRBJ1-1,TGTGCCAGCACGAGACTCCGGGGCACTGAAGCTTTCTTT,CASTRLRGTEAFF
TRBV27,.,few,TRBJ1-6,TGTGCCAGCGGATTCAATAATTCACCCCTCCACTTT,CASGFNNSPLHF